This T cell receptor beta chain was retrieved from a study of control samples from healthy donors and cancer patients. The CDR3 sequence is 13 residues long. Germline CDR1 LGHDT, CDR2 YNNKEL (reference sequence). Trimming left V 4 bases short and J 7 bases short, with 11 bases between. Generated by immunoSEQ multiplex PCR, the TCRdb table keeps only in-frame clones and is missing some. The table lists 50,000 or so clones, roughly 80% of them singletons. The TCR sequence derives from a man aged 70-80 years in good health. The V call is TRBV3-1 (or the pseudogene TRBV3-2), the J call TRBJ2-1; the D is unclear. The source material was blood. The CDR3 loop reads CASSPSLENEQFF. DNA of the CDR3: TGTGCCAGCAGCCCCTCCCTAGAGAATGAGCAGTTCTTC.